This TCR beta chain was captured in a study of PD-L1 blockade in urothelial cancer (TCRdb year 2017). Concerning the study at large: Every patient began therapy in 2014 and was given atezolizumab 1,200 mg intravenously every 3 weeks. Blood samples yielded a median of about 150,000 T cells and tens of thousands of unique TCRs, with median clonality roughly 0.084. Pretreatment tumor samples, along with matched peripheral blood serially collected before and after atezolizumab treatment, were subjected to TCR sequencing. The study was an exploratory multi-omic analysis of somatic, immune and clinical correlates of response to PD-L1 blockade with atezolizumab in urothelial cancer. Durable clinical benefit was defined as a progression-free survival longer than 6 months, and TCR features were additionally tested against progression-free survival and overall survival. Over 28 patients had pretreatment blood TCR-seq, about 24 had at least one posttreatment blood collection, and about 24 had tumor TCR-seq. About 10 patients achieved durable clinical benefit and approximately 19 did not. About 85% of the roughly 29 patients were males with bladder-origin urothelial cancer, and about 65% of the 29 reported a prior smoking history. An ECOG performance status of 0 or 1 was recorded for the patients, and 0 to 3 prior chemotherapy regimens had been received by the patients. Blood samples were analyzed at 3 weeks after treatment start (second dose) and at 6 weeks after treatment start. In the same patients who had TCR sequencing, pretreatment tumors also underwent whole exome sequencing and RNA sequencing.

Broader findings and caveats from the paper: Greater expansion of tumor-associated TCR clones in peripheral blood 3 weeks after the start of treatment was observed in patients with durable benefit (n of about 24, p = 0.022). Because of the small sample size (n ≈ 31) and the many exploratory analyses performed, the results are intended to be regarded as hypothesis-generating. Improved progression-free and overall survival was found to be associated with pretreatment peripheral blood TCR clonality below the median.

This specimen's time point label, per the study, means: peripheral blood 6 weeks after treatment start. The cohort comprised around 31 patients with locally advanced or metastatic urothelial carcinoma treated at Memorial Sloan Kettering on a trial protocol. Peripheral blood mononuclear cells were collected pretreatment and during treatment, with between 1 and 8 total time points obtained per patient. The Qiagen DNeasy Blood extraction kit was used to purify genomic DNA from total PBMCs and tumor samples. PBMCs were collected pretreatment and during treatment and were isolated and stored as previously described. At the junction V is shortened by 2 bases and J by 0 bases; bases outside the gene matches: 2. The CDR3 holds 15 amino acids from the cysteine to the phenylalanine. Just the 45-base CDR3 DNA is kept, in frame starting at base 1. CDR1 MDHEN and CDR2 SYDVKM are derived from the germline V gene.

Synthetic TCR analog templates were spiked into each PCR so that absolute template abundance could be estimated from read counts. Using the immunoSEQ assay, TCRbeta CDR3 regions were amplified from genomic DNA with bias-controlled V and J gene primers. Sequencing of rearranged TCRbeta segments was done at approximately 20X coverage. For the original study's pipeline: Clustering was used to correct sequencing errors, and CDR3s were annotated against IMGT so that V, D and J genes could be assigned. Downstream analyses used only productive TCRbeta rearrangements, leaving out any out-of-frame or stop-codon sequences. Clonality was calculated as one minus the Shannon entropy normalized by the log of the number of unique productive sequences. Clones differing between time points or between blood and tumor were identified by Fisher's exact test with Benjamini-Hochberg correction at adjusted p below 0.01. This immuneACCESS table, as held by TCRdb, lists in-frame sequences with V and J called but not all clones. Of the missing ones, under half trace to an unresolved V gene in checked studies; the others have no known cause. Clone size and the V and J calls come from that table; the DNA yielded D and trimming. Across this sample there are around 40,000 clones, with roughly 90% seen only once. Over 20% of the sample is held by the ten biggest clonotypes.

As for this clone: Its antigen remains unidentified. Base-call qualities are not available, and no considerably larger clone is one nucleotide away.

Sequences were derived from PBMCs, sampled around atezolizumab (anti-PD-L1) treatment. This TCR was sampled from a man aged 60 to 69 with urothelial cancer. The V and J genes are TRBV28 and TRBJ1-2, and TRBD1 matches 8 of the central bases. The CDR3 amino acid sequence is: CASSLEDRANYGYTF. The sequence in DNA is TGTGCCAGCAGTTTAGAGGACAGGGCTAACTATGGCTACACCTTC.